A single sample is the source of the 20 T cell receptor beta chains below, sequenced in a study of identical twins. TCRdb called the 5' RACE reads again in MiXCR, with one record for every CDR3 protein. This sample yields 200,000 to 250,000 distinct CDR3 sequences, of which 11% to 15% are seen a single time; around 8.3% belongs to the top ten. What was sequenced was memory (CD45RO+) T cells sorted from blood. These receptors originate from a woman aged 18-29 years in good health.

The chain has TRBV4-1 and TRBJ2-3, with D tentatively TRBD2 (7 bases). The CDR3 length is 16 residues. Trimming left V 2 bases short and J 7 bases short, with 19 bases between. Germline assignment: CDR1 MGHRA and CDR2 YSYEKL. This CDR3 is CASSQTPGGRANTQYF. The CDR3 coding sequence is TGCGCCAGCAGCCAAACCCCGGGGGGCCGGGCCAATACGCAGTATTTT.

The V and J genes are TRBV15 and TRBJ2-1; 8 bases map to TRBD2. The germline V gene has CDR1 LNHNV and CDR2 YYDKDF (reference sequence). V shed 3 bases and J 8 bases; nucleotides not matched to a gene: 12. CDR3 length: 16 residues. The CDR3 nucleotides read TGTGCCACCAGCAGTACTTCTGCGGGGGGTCTCCATGAGCAGTTCTTC. It codes for CATSSTSAGGLHEQFF.

At least ten counts were recorded for this clonotype. J is TRBJ2-6 and V is TRBV3-1; D is undetermined. V was pared by 1 base and J by 4 bases, with 8 bases between. CDR3 length: 15 residues. The germline V gene has CDR1 LGHDT and CDR2 YNNKEL (reference sequence). The CDR3 DNA sequence: TGTGCCAGCAGCCAAGGGGGATCCGGGGCCAACGTCCTGACTTTC. Its protein is CASSQGGSGANVLTF.

This clonotype appeared once. CDR3 nucleotides: TGTGCCAGGGGCTCCCTGAGGGAGCGCATGAACACCGGGGAGCTGTTTTTT. Protein sequence: CARGSLRERMNTGELFF. The chain joins TRBV5-6 to TRBJ2-2; weak D call: TRBD2 (5 bases). Trimming cost V 8 bases and J 1 base, with 21 bases left between them. The germline CDR1 and CDR2 sequences are SGHDT and YYEEEE. CDR3 length: 17 residues.

The chain combines TRBV20-1 with TRBJ2-7; D perhaps matches TRBD1 (5 bases). V lost 5 bases and J lost 2, with 7 bases in between. CDR3 size: 11 residues. Germline V gives CDR1 DFQATT, CDR2 SNEGSKA (reference sequence). In DNA, the CDR3 is TGCAGTGCTCAGGGAACCTACGAGCAGTACTTC. Encoded protein: CSAQGTYEQYF.

This clonotype was detected ten times or more. The chain employs TRBV12-3 or TRBV12-4 and TRBJ1-1; D is unclear. The ends were cut back, 5 bases at V and 3 bases at J, with 10 bases in the middle. This CDR3 contains 13 residues. CDR3 sequence reads: CASSPPGYTEAFF. As DNA, the CDR3 is TGTGCCAGCAGTCCCCCCGGGTACACTGAAGCTTTCTTT.

This clonotype has only a few counts. The J gene is TRBJ1-6, the V gene TRBV6-2 or TRBV6-3; D unclear. This CDR3 comprises 13 residues. Trimming cost V 7 bases and J 10 bases, with 14 bases left between them. Per germline, CDR1 MNHEY and CDR2 SVGEGT. CDR3 residues: CASILTLGSPLHF. As DNA, the CDR3 is TGTGCCAGCATCCTAACTCTCGGATCACCCCTCCACTTT.

This clonotype occurred many times. One junction end does not reproduce the germline sequence, and a read error may be involved. The chain has TRBV7-7 and TRBJ2-5; possibly TRBD1 for D (7 bases). The CDR3 is made up of 14 amino acids. The V gene's germline CDR1 is SSHAT and CDR2 FNYEAQ (reference sequence). The CDR3 region is CASSPGGSGETQYF. The CDR3 DNA sequence: TGTGCTAGCAGCCCAGGGGGGTCAGGAGAGACCCAGTACTTC.

The chain carries TRBV5-6 and TRBJ2-1, with unresolved D. The length of the CDR3 is 14 residues. The germline V gene encodes CDR1 SGHDT and CDR2 YYEEEE. With 2 bases removed from V and 6 bases from J, the gap between germline ends came to 12 bases. CDR3 nucleotides: TGTGCCAGCAGCTTCTCAATGCTAGGCAATGAGCAGTTCTTC. Translated: CASSFSMLGNEQFF.

The chain is built from TRBV12-3 or TRBV12-4 and TRBJ1-1; a weak D match, TRBD1 (6 bases). This CDR3 contains 13 residues. Trimming shortened V by 4 bases and J by 5 bases, and 11 bases separated the two germline ends. Written as DNA, the CDR3 is TGTGCCAGCAGTTGGGGACAATCAACTGAAGCTTTCTTT. It encodes CASSWGQSTEAFF.

J is TRBJ2-7 and V is TRBV20-1; the D gene could be TRBD1 or TRBD2 (5 bases each). The CDR3 sequence is 14 residues long. The V end was cut by 0 bases, the J end by 6 bases, with 15 bases between. Germline CDR1 reads DFQATT; CDR2 reads SNEGSKA (reference sequence). CDR3 region: CSARDSRGVGEQYF. The DNA of the CDR3 is TGCAGTGCTAGAGATTCGAGAGGGGTTGGCGAGCAGTACTTC.

CDR3 DNA: TGCGCCAGCAGCCTGCGGGGACTAGCGGGAGGCAATGAGCAGTTCTTC. It specifies CASSLRGLAGGNEQFF. This rearrangement joins TRBV4-1 to TRBJ2-1; 15 nucleotides agree with TRBD2. The junction had 4 bases not matched to a gene; V was cut back by 4 bases and J by 6 bases. In germline, CDR1 is MGHRA, CDR2 YSYEKL. This CDR3 is 16 amino acids long.

V gene TRBV12-3 or TRBV12-4 combines with J gene TRBJ1-3; the match to TRBD1 covers 9 bases. Trimming removed 6 bases from V and 0 bases from J; junction bases left unmatched: 15. CDR3 size: 19 residues. The CDR3 loop is CASRPPLGQGVFSGNTIYF. CDR3 DNA sequence: TGTGCCAGCAGACCACCATTGGGACAGGGAGTGTTCTCTGGAAACACCATATATTTT.

The rearrangement links TRBV13 to TRBJ2-1; no reliable D call. The CDR3 has 13 residues. Germline assignment: CDR1 PRHDT and CDR2 FYEKMQ (reference sequence). The V end lost 10 bases, the J end lost 7 bases, and 17 bases lay between the germline ends. The CDR3 protein is CATGVRAKNEQFF. DNA of the CDR3: TGTGCCACTGGCGTGCGCGCCAAGAATGAGCAGTTCTTC.

The J gene is TRBJ1-2, the V gene TRBV5-1; D is unresolved. Germline V CDR1 and CDR2: SGHRS, YFSETQ. Trimming stripped 0 bases from V and 4 bases from J, with 4 bases between. The length of the CDR3 is 12 residues. The CDR3 DNA is TGCGCCAGCAGCTTGGCCGCCTATGGCTACACCTTC. Translated, it gives CASSLAAYGYTF.

This clonotype was recorded a few times. This chain's CDR3 is CASSDRDSAYQPQHF. The CDR3, as DNA: TGTGCCAGCAGTGACCGGGACAGCGCCTATCAGCCCCAGCATTTT. J is TRBJ1-5 and V is TRBV6-2 or TRBV6-3; TRBD1 matches 7 bases. From germline, CDR1 is MNHEY and CDR2 SVGEGT. Trimming removed 5 bases from V and 5 bases from J; junction bases left unmatched: 9. The CDR3 is 15 residues long.

A few counts support this clonotype. The gene calls are TRBV30 and TRBJ1-1; D possibly corresponds to TRBD1 (6 bases). The V and J ends lost 0 bases and 7 bases respectively, with 9 bases between them. CDR1 GTSNPN and CDR2 SVGIG come from the germline V gene (reference sequence). The CDR3 is 12 residues long. The CDR3 nucleotides read TGTGCCTGGAGTGTACAGGGCGATGAAGCTTTCTTT. Residues: CAWSVQGDEAFF.

This clonotype has ten or more counts. The chain joins TRBV5-1 to TRBJ2-2; tentatively, D is TRBD1 (6 bases). The V gene lost 4 bases and the J gene lost 3 bases, with 10 bases spanning the gap. Germline loops: CDR1 SGHRS, CDR2 YFSETQ. CDR3 length equals 14 residues. Written as DNA, the CDR3 is TGCGCCAGCAGCCCTAACAGGGACACCGGGGAGCTGTTTTTT. Translating gives CASSPNRDTGELFF. The variable domain in full, with the rest retrieved from reference TRBV5-1 and TRBJ2-2, is KAGVTQTPRYLIKTRGQQVTLSCSPISGHRSVSWYQQTPGQGLQFLFEYFSETQRNKGNFPGRFSGRQFSNSRSEMNVSTLELGDSALYLCASSPNRDTGELFFGEGSRLTVL.

The chain is built from TRBV20-1 and TRBJ2-7; the D is unclear. The CDR3 runs 10 residues. V lost 3 bases, J lost 5 bases, and 5 bases lay in between. Germline assignment: CDR1 DFQATT and CDR2 SNEGSKA (reference sequence). The CDR3 region is CSASRDEQYF. The CDR3 coding sequence is TGCAGTGCTAGCCGGGACGAGCAGTACTTC.

This chain links TRBV19 with TRBJ2-1; no clear D. Trimming left V 5 bases short and J 6 bases short, with 14 bases between. The CDR3 covers 14 residues. Germline CDR1 reads LNHDA; CDR2 reads SQIVND (reference sequence). The CDR3 DNA reads as TGTGCCAGTAGTGACGACCCGTACCGCAATGAGCAGTTCTTC. Encoded protein: CASSDDPYRNEQFF.